This T cell receptor beta chain is from a study of breast tumors, draining lymph nodes, adjacent tissues. From the multiplex PCR reads, TCRdb called clonotypes with MiXCR, one entry per CDR3 protein. The data hold some 250,000 distinct CDR3 sequences, with nearly 35% observed a single time. The lymph nodes were axillary draining lymph nodes from breast cancer patients. Findings of the study overall: Tumors had less TCR diversity than lymph nodes, more than nontumor tissue. Luminal-like breast cancer showed significantly higher tumor–nontumor repertoire similarity than basal-like. Tumor T cell lymph node origin was a supported hypothesis, not proven.

The table lists this clonotype with many counts. Its antigen is still unknown. The sample consisted of axillary lymph node tissue. The clonotype comes from a female donor with breast cancer. Some clones in this sample may be carry-over from other donors' samples.

CDR3 residues: CASSFQRGQGNQPQHF. The CDR3 DNA follows: TGTGCCAGCAGCTTCCAGAGGGGACAGGGCAATCAGCCCCAGCATTTT. The genes are TRBV7-8 and TRBJ1-5; 8 nucleotides match TRBD1. The CDR3 is made up of 16 amino acids. Germline V gives CDR1 SGHVS, CDR2 FQNEAQ. After removal of 3 bases from V and 2 bases from J, the junction contained 6 bases not matched to a gene. Using reference TRBV7-8 and TRBJ1-5 for the parts outside the CDR3, the full variable domain is GAGVSQSPRYKVAKRGQDVALRCDPISGHVSLFWYQQALGQGPEFLTYFQNEAQLDKSGLPSDRFFAERPEGSVSTLKIQRTQQEDSAVYLCASSFQRGQGNQPQHFGDGTRLSIL.